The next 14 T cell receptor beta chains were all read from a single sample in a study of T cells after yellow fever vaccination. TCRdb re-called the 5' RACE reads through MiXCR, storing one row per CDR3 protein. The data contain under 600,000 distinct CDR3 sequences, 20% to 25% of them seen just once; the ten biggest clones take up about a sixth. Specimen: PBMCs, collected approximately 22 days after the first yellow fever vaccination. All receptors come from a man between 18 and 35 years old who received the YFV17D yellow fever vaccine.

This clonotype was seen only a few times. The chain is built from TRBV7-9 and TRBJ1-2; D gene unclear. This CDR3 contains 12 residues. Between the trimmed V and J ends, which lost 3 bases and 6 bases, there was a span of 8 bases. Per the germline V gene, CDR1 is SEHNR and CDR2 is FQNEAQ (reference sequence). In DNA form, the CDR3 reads TGTGCCAGCAGCTTTGGACCGGATGGCTACACCTTC. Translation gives CASSFGPDGYTF. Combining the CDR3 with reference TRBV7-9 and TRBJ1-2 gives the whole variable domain DTGVSQNPRHKITKRGQNVTFRCDPISEHNRLYWYRQTLGQGPEFLTYFQNEAQLEKSRLLSDRFSAERPKGSFSTLEIQRTEQGDSAMYLCASSFGPDGYTFGSGTRLTVV.

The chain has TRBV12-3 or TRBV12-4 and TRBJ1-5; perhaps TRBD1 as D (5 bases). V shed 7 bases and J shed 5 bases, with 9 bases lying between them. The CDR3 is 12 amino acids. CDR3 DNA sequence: TGTGCCAGCACCGACAGCTATCAGCCCCAGCATTTT. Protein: CASTDSYQPQHF.

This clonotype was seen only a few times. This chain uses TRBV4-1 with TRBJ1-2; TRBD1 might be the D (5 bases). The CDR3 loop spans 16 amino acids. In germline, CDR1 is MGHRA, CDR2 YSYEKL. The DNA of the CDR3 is TGCGCGACCGGATGGGCCAGGGTCTCCGGGGACTATGGCTACACCTTC. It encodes CATGWARVSGDYGYTF.

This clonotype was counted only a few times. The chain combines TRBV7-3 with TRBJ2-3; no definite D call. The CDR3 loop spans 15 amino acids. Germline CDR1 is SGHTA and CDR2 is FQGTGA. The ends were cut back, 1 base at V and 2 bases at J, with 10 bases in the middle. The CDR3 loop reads CASSLIGIDTDTQYF. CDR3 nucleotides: TGTGCCAGCAGCTTAATAGGGATTGACACAGATACGCAGTATTTT.

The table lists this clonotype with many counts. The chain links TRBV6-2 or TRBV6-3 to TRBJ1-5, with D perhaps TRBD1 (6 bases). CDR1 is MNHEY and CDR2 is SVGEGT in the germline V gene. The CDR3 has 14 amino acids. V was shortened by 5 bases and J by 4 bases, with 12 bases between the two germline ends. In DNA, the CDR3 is TGTGCCAGCAGTCACTTGGACAGAAATCAGCCCCAGCATTTT. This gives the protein CASSHLDRNQPQHF.

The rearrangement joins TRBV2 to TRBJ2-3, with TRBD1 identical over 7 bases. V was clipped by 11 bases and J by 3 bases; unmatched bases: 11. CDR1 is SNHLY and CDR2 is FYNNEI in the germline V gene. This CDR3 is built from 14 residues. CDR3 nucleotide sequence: TGTGCCGGGTCTCGACAGGGAGTAACAGATACGCAGTATTTT. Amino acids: CAGSRQGVTDTQYF.

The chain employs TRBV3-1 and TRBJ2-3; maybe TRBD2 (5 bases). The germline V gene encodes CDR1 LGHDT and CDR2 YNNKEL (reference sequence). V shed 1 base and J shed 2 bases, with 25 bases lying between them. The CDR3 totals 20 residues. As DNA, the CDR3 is TGTGCCAGCAGCCAAGGGCAAGGATCCTGGACTCTTCCCCCCACAGATACGCAGTATTTT. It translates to CASSQGQGSWTLPPTDTQYF.

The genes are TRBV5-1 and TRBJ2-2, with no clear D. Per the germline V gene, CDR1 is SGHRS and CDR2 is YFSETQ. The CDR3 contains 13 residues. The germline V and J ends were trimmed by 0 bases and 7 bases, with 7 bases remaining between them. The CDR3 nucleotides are TGCGCCAGCAGCTTGGAACTGTTCGGGGAGCTGTTTTTT. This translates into CASSLELFGELFF.

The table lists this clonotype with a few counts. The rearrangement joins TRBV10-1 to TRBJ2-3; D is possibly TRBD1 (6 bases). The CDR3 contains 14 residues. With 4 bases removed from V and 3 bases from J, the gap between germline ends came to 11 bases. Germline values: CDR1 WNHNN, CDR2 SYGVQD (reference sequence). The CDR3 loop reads CASSAGVLTDTQYF. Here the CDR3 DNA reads TGCGCCAGCAGTGCAGGGGTCTTGACAGATACGCAGTATTTT.

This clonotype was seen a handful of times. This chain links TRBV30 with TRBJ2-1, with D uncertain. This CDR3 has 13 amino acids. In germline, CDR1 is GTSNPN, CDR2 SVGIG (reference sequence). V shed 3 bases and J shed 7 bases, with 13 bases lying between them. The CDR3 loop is CAWSVMAGNEQFF. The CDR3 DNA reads TGTGCCTGGAGCGTTATGGCCGGGAATGAGCAGTTCTTC.

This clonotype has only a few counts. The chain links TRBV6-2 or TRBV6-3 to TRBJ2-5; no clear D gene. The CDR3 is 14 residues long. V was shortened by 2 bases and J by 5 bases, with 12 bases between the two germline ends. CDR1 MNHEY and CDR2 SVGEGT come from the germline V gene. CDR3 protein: CASSYQLREETQYF. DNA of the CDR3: TGTGCCAGCAGTTACCAGTTACGTGAGGAGACCCAGTACTTC.

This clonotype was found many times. Here the CDR3 reads CAISESKGRTEAFF. CDR3 nucleotides: TGTGCCATCAGTGAGTCGAAAGGGAGGACTGAAGCTTTCTTT. This chain links TRBV10-3 with TRBJ1-1, with D unresolved. V dropped 0 bases and J dropped 5 bases, with 10 bases sitting between them. Per germline, CDR1 ENHRY and CDR2 SYGVKD. This CDR3 has 14 residues.

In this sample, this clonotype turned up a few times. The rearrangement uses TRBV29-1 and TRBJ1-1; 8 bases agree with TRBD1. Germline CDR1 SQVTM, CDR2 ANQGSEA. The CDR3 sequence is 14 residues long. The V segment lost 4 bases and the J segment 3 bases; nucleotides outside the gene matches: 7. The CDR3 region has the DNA TGCAGCGTTGGGGCAGGGGGCTGGGACACTGAAGCTTTCTTT. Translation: CSVGAGGWDTEAFF.

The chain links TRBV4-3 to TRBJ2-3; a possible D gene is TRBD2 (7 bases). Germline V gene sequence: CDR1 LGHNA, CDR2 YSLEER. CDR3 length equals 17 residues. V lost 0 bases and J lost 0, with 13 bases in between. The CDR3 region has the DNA TGCGCCAGCAGCCAAGATCGCGCGGGGGCCAGCACAGATACGCAGTATTTT. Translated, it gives CASSQDRAGASTDTQYF.